The 11 T cell receptor beta chains in this list originate from one sample, sequenced in a study of T cells in Graves' hyperthyroidism and ophthalmopathy. RNA transcripts served as the template for amplifying TCR beta CDR3 regions. RT-PCR in the first round (using the HTBI primer set) targeted the TCR CDR3. TCRdb redid the calling of the multiplex PCR reads with MiXCR, one entry per CDR3 protein. The profile shows around 530,000 distinct CDR3 sequences, approximately 17% of them singletons. The sequenced sample consisted of blood. All receptors derive from a young woman with Graves' ophthalmopathy.

This sequence joins TRBV3-1 and TRBJ1-2, with TRBD1 as a possible D gene (5 bases). The CDR3 spans 13 residues. Germline CDR1 and CDR2: LGHDT and YNNKEL (reference sequence). Trimming shortened V by 1 base and J by 6 bases, and 9 bases separated the two germline ends. The CDR3 sequence: CASSQVGEHGYTF. The DNA of the CDR3 is TGTGCCAGCAGCCAAGTGGGGGAACATGGCTACACCTTC.

This chain connects TRBV10-3 to TRBJ2-1; 10 bases match TRBD1. Per the germline V gene, CDR1 is ENHRY and CDR2 is SYGVKD. The CDR3 covers 14 residues. V trimming: 5 bases; J trimming: 6 bases; junction bases outside the gene matches: 4. Here the CDR3 DNA reads TGTGCCATCAGTAGGGACAGGGGCATCAATGAGCAGTTCTTC. This gives the protein CAISRDRGINEQFF.

This clonotype was recorded many times. The chain combines TRBV7-9 with TRBJ2-6, with TRBD2 identical over 12 bases. The V gene end was trimmed by 5 bases and the J gene end by 4 bases; junction bases not matched to a gene: 9. Germline CDR1 reads SEHNR; CDR2 reads FQNEAQ (reference sequence). This CDR3 spans 18 amino acids. CDR3 in DNA: TGTGCCAGCAGCCCACGACTAGCGGGGGCGAAAGGGGCCAACGTCCTGACTTTC. This translates into CASSPRLAGAKGANVLTF.

In this sample, this clonotype turned up a few times. The chain has TRBV3-1 and TRBJ2-6; D is perhaps TRBD1 (6 bases). Per germline, CDR1 LGHDT and CDR2 YNNKEL (reference sequence). The V end lost 0 bases, the J end lost 0 bases, and 15 bases lay between the germline ends. There are 19 residues in the CDR3. The CDR3 loop reads CASSQETQGINSGANVLTF. Written as DNA, the CDR3 is TGTGCCAGCAGCCAAGAGACTCAGGGGATAAACTCTGGGGCCAACGTCCTGACTTTC. Full variable domain (missing parts from reference TRBV3-1 and TRBJ2-6): DTAVSQTPKYLVTQMGNDKSIKCEQNLGHDTMYWYKQDSKKFLKIMFSYNNKELIINETVPNRFSPKSPDKAHLNLHINSLELGDSAVYFCASSQETQGINSGANVLTFGAGSRLTVL.

This clonotype showed up just a few times. V is TRBV15 and J is TRBJ2-5, with 7 bases fitting TRBD2. Looked up from germline, CDR1 is LNHNV and CDR2 is YYDKDF (reference sequence). The length of the CDR3 is 17 residues. Losses at the gene ends were 0 bases for V and 5 bases for J; bases not matched to a gene: 12. Here the CDR3 DNA reads TGTGCCACCAGCAGAGAGGGCTCGATAGCGGGTGGGGAGACCCAGTACTTC. This translates into CATSREGSIAGGETQYF. Variable domain in full (rest from reference TRBV15 and TRBJ2-5): DAMVIQNPRYQVTQFGKPVTLSCSQTLNHNVMYWYQQKSSQAPKLLFHYYDKDFNNEADTPDNFQSRRPNTSFCFLDIRSPGLGDTAMYLCATSREGSIAGGETQYFGPGTRLLVL.

This clonotype was seen ten or more times. The chain joins TRBV6-1 to TRBJ2-5, with D perhaps TRBD1 (5 bases). Per the germline V gene, CDR1 is MNHNS and CDR2 is SASEGT. The CDR3 is 13 amino acids. Trimming pared 6 bases from V and 2 bases from J, leaving 10 bases between. The CDR3 is CASRDILQETQYF. For the CDR3, the DNA is TGTGCCAGCAGGGACATACTTCAAGAGACCCAGTACTTC.

Concerning this clonotype: An end of the junction differs from the germline gene, which may be a read error. The chain couples TRBV7-7 to TRBJ1-1; TRBD1 is a possible D gene (5 bases). CDR3 length: 14 residues. Germline CDR1 reads SSHAT; CDR2 reads FNYEAQ (reference sequence). The CDR3 loop is CASSPLGGEFEAFF. The CDR3 nucleotides read TGTGCTAGCAGCCCCTTGGGGGGGGAGTTTGAAGCTTTCTTT.

This clonotype showed up many times. V is TRBV27 and J is TRBJ2-7; D unclear. This CDR3 spans 15 amino acids. From germline, CDR1 is MNHEY and CDR2 SMNVEV (reference sequence). Trimming removed 3 bases from V and 6 bases from J, with 18 bases in between. In nucleotides, the CDR3 is TGTGCCAGCAGTTTTTCTTCGGCGAAGGGCACCGAGCAGTACTTC. Translating it yields CASSFSSAKGTEQYF.

There are many counts of this clonotype. The gene calls are TRBV18 and TRBJ1-4; the match to TRBD1 covers 8 bases. Looked up from germline, CDR1 is KGHSH and CDR2 is LQKENI. The CDR3 sequence is 16 residues long. V gave up 6 bases and J gave up 0 bases; unmatched junction bases: 6. CDR3 nucleotide sequence: TGTGCCAGCTCCGATACAGGGGGTGCAACTAATGAAAAACTGTTTTTT. As protein: CASSDTGGATNEKLFF.

Ten or more counts support this clonotype. This chain uses TRBV2 with TRBJ1-5, with 7 bases matching TRBD1. The V segment lost 5 bases and the J segment 5 bases; nucleotides outside the gene matches: 9. The length of the CDR3 is 15 residues. Germline assignment: CDR1 SNHLY and CDR2 FYNNEI. CDR3 loop: CASSRTGTDDQPQHF. The CDR3 DNA reads TGTGCCAGCAGTCGCACCGGGACAGACGATCAGCCCCAGCATTTT.

The chain carries TRBV7-2 and TRBJ2-1; no definite D call. The germline V gene encodes CDR1 SGHTA and CDR2 FQGNSA. The germline V and J ends were trimmed by 1 base and 7 bases, with 5 bases remaining between them. The CDR3 consists of 12 residues. CDR3 DNA: TGTGCCAGCAGCTTAGTAGAAAATGAGCAGTTCTTC. Amino acid sequence: CASSLVENEQFF.